This T cell receptor beta chain appears in the sequencing data of a study of PD-1 blockade in mismatch repair-deficient tumors. Study-level information: All were previously treated, progressing patients with some twelve mismatch repair-deficient cancer types.

The CDR3 is 17 amino acids. CDR1 SGHTA and CDR2 FQGNSA come from the germline V gene. Trimming pared 6 bases from V and 0 bases from J, leaving 20 bases between. Study-wide results and limits: Tumor-resident clones, often undetectable pretreatment in blood, expanded then contracted after pembrolizumab.

A note on this clone: Its antigen is unidentified.

Profiling relied on immunoSEQ multiplex PCR, and the TCRdb table lists in-frame clones only, not all of them. The sample yields some 120,000 clones, more than 85% seen once. The TCR-sequenced patients were three responders to pembrolizumab. The chain combines TRBV7-2 with TRBJ2-5, with a tentative D call TRBD2 (7 bases). The sequenced sample was peripheral blood, obtained 44 weeks after starting pembrolizumab. This sequence originates from an adult with mismatch repair-deficient cancer. In nucleotides, the CDR3 is TGTGCCAGCAGTCACAACCTCGGGGGGCCCCACCAAGAGACCCAGTACTTC. Amino acid sequence: CASSHNLGGPHQETQYF.